The clone carrying this TCR beta chain showed up many times. Antigen unknown. The CDR3 is 16 residues long. V shed 4 bases, J shed 4 bases, and the junction held 12 bases outside the gene matches. Germline assignment: CDR1 SGHDN and CDR2 FVKESK. Exclusions: uncontrolled infection, other autoimmune disease, pregnancy, lactation. The blood was taken when hyperthyroidism was first diagnosed, before any ophthalmopathy symptoms showed up. Researchers took RNA transcripts and amplified the TCR beta CDR3 regions from them. The HTBI primer set was used in a first-round RT-PCR of the TCR CDR3. One entry per CDR3 protein results from TCRdb running MiXCR on the multiplex PCR reads. The data show nearly 600,000 distinct CDR3 sequences, around 13% seen once. This sample is drawn from a study of T cells in Graves' hyperthyroidism and ophthalmopathy. Study outcomes and limitations: Most thyroid-expanded clonotypes above 0.001 were also found in blood.

The specimen sequenced was blood. This sequence was found in a woman aged 25 to 39 with Graves' hyperthyroidism that later progressed to Graves' ophthalmopathy. The chain links TRBV14 to TRBJ1-1; TRBD1 agrees at 7 bases. CDR3 loop: CASSRRTGPGGTEAFF. The CDR3, as DNA: TGTGCCAGCAGCCGGCGGACAGGACCCGGGGGCACTGAAGCTTTCTTT.